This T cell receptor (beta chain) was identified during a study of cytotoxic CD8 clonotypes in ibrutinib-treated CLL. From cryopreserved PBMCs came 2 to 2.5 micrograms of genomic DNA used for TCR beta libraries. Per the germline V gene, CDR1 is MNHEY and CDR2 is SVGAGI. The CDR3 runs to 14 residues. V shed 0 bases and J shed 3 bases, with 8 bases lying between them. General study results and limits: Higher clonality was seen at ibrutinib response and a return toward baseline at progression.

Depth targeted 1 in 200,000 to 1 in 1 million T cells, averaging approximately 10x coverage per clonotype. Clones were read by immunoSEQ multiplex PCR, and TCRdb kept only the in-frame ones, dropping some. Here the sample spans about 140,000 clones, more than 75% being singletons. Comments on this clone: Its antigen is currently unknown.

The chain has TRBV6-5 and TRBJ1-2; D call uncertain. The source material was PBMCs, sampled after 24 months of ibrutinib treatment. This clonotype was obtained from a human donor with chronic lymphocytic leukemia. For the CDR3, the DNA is TGTGCCAGCAGTTACTCGGCGGACGACTATGGCTACACCTTC. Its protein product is CASSYSADDYGYTF.